This T cell receptor beta chain was captured by sequencing in a study of vaccination and CD4 T cells after COVID-19. Overall study: Post-COVID draws followed diagnosis by a median around 95 days (range 35 to 161). Overlapping spike peptides of SARS-CoV-2, HCoV-NL63, HCoV-OC43 and HCoV-229E were used, and cells were stimulated with them.

An Oncomine TCR Beta short-read assay was used to sequence the DNA from cultured CD4+ T cells. TCRdb re-derived calls from the PCR reads in MiXCR, one entry per CDR3 protein. Among more than 15,000 distinct CDR3 sequences, roughly 45% were seen once, and the ten largest hold around 3.6%. Study observations and caveats: In convalescent patients, a median about 86% of reactive clones appeared only post-vaccination. Vaccine-specific clones numbering 304 of 307 showed spike mono-reactivity in convalescent patients.

Comments on this clonotype: Its target is not known.

The treatment: roughly nine-day PBMC culture with coronavirus spike peptide pools or control peptides (ViraFEST assay). This CDR3 has 14 residues. Per germline, CDR1 SGHNT and CDR2 YENEEA. V was cut by 0 bases and J by 10 bases, with 15 bases left in between. Sequencing input: CD4+ T cells from blood, cultured in vitro. The V call is TRBV11-3, the J call TRBJ1-2; D gene uncertain. This sequence was found in a human donor who had recovered from COVID-19. This chain's CDR3 is CASSLERRTRAYTF. The CDR3 bases are TGTGCCAGCAGCTTAGAGCGCCGGACTAGGGCCTACACCTTC.